This T cell receptor beta chain is from a study of T cell responses to AZD1222 COVID-19 vaccine. Study results and limitations: Across spike, vaccine-associated CD4 TCRs were found, dominant at 160-218 and 743-854. Donor demographics were predominantly white British with a female majority; clonal diversity may be underestimated. As reported, nearly half of all spike-specific TCRs target variant regions that are unmutated. Seropositivity was recorded at baseline in only a handful of AZD1222 recipients.

This clone appeared once. Its antigen is undetermined. Repertoires were generated with immunoSEQ multiplex PCR, while TCRdb's copy carries only in-frame clones and drops some. The sample carries some 89,000 clones, roughly 90% recorded once. Per the germline V gene, CDR1 is SGHDN and CDR2 is FVKESK. The CDR3 totals 13 residues. The V end was cut by 3 bases, the J end by 8 bases, with 11 bases between. This receptor was identified in an adult in good health. The chain has TRBV14 and TRBJ1-3; TRBD1 might be the D (6 bases). The sequencing used peripheral blood, collected on day 0 of AZD1222 vaccination. CDR3 in amino acids: CASSQPQGHTIYF. The CDR3, as DNA: TGTGCCAGCAGCCAGCCCCAGGGGCACACCATATATTTT.